The clone carrying this T cell receptor beta chain has just one count. Its antigen is as yet unknown. The PCR made use of 60 Vbeta and 13 Jbeta primers. Method: immunoSEQ multiplex PCR; TCRdb's copy keeps in-frame clones and lacks some. Counted here are around 120,000 clones, approximately 80% occurring once; the ten biggest clones make up 4% to 5.5%. The source of the sample is a study of cytomegalovirus exposure and HLA in healthy donors. Trimming pared 0 bases from V and 3 bases from J, leaving 5 bases between. The CDR3 totals 13 residues. Germline V CDR1 and CDR2: SGHTA, FQGNSA. Study results and limitations: Reportedly, TCR beta sequences accurately predicted HLA-A and HLA-B alleles in most subjects.

This chain joins TRBV7-2 and TRBJ1-2; the D is unclear. The sequence was collected from a man younger than 40 in good health and CMV-seropositive. The sequencing sample was made of PBMCs. The chain's CDR3 is CASSLARYYGYTF. The CDR3 DNA reads TGTGCCAGCAGCTTAGCGAGATACTATGGCTACACCTTC.